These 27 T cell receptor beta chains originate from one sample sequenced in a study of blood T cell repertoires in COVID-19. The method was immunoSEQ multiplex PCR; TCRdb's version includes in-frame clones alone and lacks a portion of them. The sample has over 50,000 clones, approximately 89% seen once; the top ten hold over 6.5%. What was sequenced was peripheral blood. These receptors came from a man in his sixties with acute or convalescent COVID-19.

The CDR3, as DNA: TGTGCCAGCAGCTTTGGGACAGGGGTGGATGGCTACACCTTC. This encodes CASSFGTGVDGYTF. J is TRBJ1-2 and V is TRBV5-6; 10 bases fit TRBD1. The CDR3 extends over 14 amino acids. From germline, CDR1 is SGHDT and CDR2 YYEEEE. V lost 2 bases and J lost 6; bases outside the gene matches: 4.

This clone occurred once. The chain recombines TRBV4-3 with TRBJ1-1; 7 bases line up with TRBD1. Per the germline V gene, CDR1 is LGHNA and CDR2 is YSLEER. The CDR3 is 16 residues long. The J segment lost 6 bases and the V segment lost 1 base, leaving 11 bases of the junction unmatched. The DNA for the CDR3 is TGCGCCAGCAGCCAAGGGTGGGACAGCGCCTGGGCTGAAGCTTTCTTT. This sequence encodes CASSQGWDSAWAEAFF.

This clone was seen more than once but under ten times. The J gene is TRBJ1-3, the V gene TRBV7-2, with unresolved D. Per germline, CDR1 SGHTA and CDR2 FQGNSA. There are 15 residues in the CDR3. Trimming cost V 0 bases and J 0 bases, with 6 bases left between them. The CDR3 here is CASSLAGSSGNTIYF. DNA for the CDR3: TGTGCCAGCAGCTTAGCGGGCAGCTCTGGAAACACCATATATTTT.

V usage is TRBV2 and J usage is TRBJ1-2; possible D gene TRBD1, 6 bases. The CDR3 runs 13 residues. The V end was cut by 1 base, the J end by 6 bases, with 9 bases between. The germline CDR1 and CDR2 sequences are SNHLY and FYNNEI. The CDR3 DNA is TGTGCCAGCAGTGAAGGGACAGTGGATGGCTACACCTTC. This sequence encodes CASSEGTVDGYTF.

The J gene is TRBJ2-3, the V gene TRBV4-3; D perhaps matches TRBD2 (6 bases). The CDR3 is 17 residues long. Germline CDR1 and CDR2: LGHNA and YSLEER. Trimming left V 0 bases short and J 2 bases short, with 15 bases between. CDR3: CASSQERGGLNTDTQYF. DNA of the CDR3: TGCGCCAGCAGCCAAGAAAGAGGCGGACTAAACACAGATACGCAGTATTTT.

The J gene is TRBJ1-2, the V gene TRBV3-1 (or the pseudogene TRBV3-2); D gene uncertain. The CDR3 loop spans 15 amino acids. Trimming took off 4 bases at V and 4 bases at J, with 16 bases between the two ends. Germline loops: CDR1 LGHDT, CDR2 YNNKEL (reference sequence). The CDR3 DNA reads TGTGCCAGCAGCCTCGGGGAGAACGCTGTCTATGGCTACACCTTC. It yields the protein CASSLGENAVYGYTF.

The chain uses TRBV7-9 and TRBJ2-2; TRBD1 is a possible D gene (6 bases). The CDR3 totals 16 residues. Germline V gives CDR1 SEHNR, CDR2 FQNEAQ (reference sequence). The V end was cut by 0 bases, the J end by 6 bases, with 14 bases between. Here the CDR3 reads CASSLAYDRSAGELFF. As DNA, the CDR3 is TGTGCCAGCAGCTTAGCATACGACAGGTCCGCCGGGGAGCTGTTTTTT.

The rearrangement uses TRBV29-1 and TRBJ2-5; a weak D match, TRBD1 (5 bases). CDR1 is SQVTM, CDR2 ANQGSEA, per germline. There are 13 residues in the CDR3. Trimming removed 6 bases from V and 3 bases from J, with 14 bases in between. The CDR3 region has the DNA TGCAGCGTGGTTGCCCCAGGGAAAGAGACCCAGTACTTC. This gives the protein CSVVAPGKETQYF.

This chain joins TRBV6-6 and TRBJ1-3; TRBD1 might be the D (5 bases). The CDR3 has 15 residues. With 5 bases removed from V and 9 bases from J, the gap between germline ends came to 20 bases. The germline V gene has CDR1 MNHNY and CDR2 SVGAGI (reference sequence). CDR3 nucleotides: TGTGCCAGCAGTAATAGGGACTTGGGTCGACTCACCATATATTTT. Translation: CASSNRDLGRLTIYF.

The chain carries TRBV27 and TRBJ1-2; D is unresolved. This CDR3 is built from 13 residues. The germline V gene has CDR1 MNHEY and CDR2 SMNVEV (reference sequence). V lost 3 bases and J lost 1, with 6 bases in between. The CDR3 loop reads CASSLNSNYGYTF. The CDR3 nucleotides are TGTGCCAGCAGTTTGAACAGTAACTATGGCTACACCTTC.

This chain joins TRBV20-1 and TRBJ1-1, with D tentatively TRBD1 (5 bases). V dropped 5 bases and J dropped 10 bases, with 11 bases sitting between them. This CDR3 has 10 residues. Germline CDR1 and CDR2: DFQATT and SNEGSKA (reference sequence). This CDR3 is CSAPGTIAFF. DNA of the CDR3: TGCAGTGCTCCCGGGACTATAGCTTTCTTT.

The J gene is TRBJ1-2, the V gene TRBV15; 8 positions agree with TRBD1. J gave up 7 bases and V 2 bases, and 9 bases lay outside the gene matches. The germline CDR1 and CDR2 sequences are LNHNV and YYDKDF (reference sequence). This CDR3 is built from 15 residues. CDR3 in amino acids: CATSRLPDRAGGYTF. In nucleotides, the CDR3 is TGTGCCACCAGCAGACTACCGGACAGGGCGGGTGGCTACACCTTC.

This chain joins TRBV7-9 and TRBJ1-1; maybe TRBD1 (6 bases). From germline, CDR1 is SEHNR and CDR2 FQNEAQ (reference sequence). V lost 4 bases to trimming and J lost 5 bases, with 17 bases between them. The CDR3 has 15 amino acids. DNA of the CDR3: TGTGCCAGCAGCTCAGGGGCTACCGGGGGGACTGAAGCTTTCTTT. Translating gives CASSSGATGGTEAFF.

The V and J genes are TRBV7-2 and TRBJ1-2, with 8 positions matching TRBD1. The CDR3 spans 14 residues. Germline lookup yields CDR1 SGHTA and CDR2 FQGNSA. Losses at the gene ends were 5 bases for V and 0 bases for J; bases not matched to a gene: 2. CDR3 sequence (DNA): TGTGCCAGCAGCCGGACAGGGACTAACTATGGCTACACCTTC. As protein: CASSRTGTNYGYTF.

The CDR3 DNA follows: TGTGCCAGCAGACCGAGCGGGGCACCCTACGAGCAGTACTTC. Its protein is CASRPSGAPYEQYF. V usage is TRBV7-2 and J usage is TRBJ2-7; 7 bases line up with TRBD2. This CDR3 contains 14 residues. Trimming took 6 bases from V and 2 from J; bases not matched to a gene: 7. CDR1 and CDR2 (germline): SGHTA, FQGNSA.

CDR3 sequence: CASSPTGVSAETQYF. As DNA, the CDR3 is TGTGCCAGCAGCCCGACAGGGGTAAGCGCCGAGACCCAGTACTTC. The V and J genes are TRBV5-6 and TRBJ2-5, with 8 nucleotides matching TRBD1. The germline CDR1 and CDR2 sequences are SGHDT and YYEEEE. The CDR3 covers 15 residues. V shed 4 bases and J 5 bases; nucleotides not matched to a gene: 10.

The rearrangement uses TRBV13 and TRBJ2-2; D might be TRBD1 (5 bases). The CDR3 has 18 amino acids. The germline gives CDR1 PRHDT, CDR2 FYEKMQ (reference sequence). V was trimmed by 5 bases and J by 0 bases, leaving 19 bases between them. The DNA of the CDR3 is TGTGCCAGCAGCAGAAAGGGGTTCATGGATGCGAACACCGGGGAGCTGTTTTTT. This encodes CASSRKGFMDANTGELFF.

The CDR3 spells CASSSGTGFTEQFF. The CDR3 coding sequence is TGTGCCAGCAGCAGCGGGACAGGGTTCACTGAGCAGTTCTTC. The V call is TRBV11-3, the J call TRBJ2-1; 9 nucleotides align to TRBD1. Germline loops: CDR1 SGHNT, CDR2 YENEEA. The CDR3 consists of 14 residues. The ends lost 5 bases at V and 9 bases at J; junction bases unmatched: 8.

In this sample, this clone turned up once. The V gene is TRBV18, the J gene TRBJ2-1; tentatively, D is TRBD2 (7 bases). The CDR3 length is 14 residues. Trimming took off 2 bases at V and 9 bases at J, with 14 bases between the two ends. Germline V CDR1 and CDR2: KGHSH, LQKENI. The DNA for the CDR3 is TGTGCCAGCTCACCAGAGGGGGGGGTTCGTGAGCAGTTCTTC. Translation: CASSPEGGVREQFF.

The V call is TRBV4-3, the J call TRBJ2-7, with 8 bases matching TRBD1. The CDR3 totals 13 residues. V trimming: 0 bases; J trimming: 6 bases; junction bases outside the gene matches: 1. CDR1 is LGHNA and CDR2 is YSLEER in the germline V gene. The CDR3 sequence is CASSQETGGEQYF. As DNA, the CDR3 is TGCGCCAGCAGCCAAGAAACAGGGGGCGAGCAGTACTTC.

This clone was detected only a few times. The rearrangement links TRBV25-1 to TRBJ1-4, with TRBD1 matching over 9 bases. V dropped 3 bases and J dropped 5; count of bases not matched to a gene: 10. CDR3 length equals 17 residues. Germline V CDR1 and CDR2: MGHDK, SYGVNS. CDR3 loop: CASSDPLRQGGNEKLFF. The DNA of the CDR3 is TGTGCCAGCAGTGATCCCCTCCGACAGGGGGGAAATGAAAAACTGTTTTTT.

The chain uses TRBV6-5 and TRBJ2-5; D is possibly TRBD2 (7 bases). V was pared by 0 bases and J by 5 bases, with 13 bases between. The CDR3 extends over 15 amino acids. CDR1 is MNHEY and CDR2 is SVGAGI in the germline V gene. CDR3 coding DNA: TGTGCCAGCAGTTACTCGTGGGGGGGCCACGAGACCCAGTACTTC. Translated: CASSYSWGGHETQYF.

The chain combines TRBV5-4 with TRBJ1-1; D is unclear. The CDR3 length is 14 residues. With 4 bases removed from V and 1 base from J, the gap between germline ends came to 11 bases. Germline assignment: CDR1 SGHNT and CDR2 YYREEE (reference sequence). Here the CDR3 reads CASSPEVANTEAFF. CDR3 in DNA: TGTGCCAGCAGCCCGGAGGTAGCGAACACTGAAGCTTTCTTT.

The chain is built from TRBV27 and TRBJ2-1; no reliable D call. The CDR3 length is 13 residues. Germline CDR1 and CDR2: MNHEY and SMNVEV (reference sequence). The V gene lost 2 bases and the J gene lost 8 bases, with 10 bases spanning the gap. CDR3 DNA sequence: TGTGCCAGCAGTTTAGGTAGTCCTGATGAGCAGTTCTTC. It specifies CASSLGSPDEQFF.

CDR3 DNA sequence: TGTGCCAGCAGCTTATTACGGGGGGATACCTACGAGCAGTACTTC. Translated: CASSLLRGDTYEQYF. This chain joins TRBV7-2 and TRBJ2-7; 7 nucleotides line up with TRBD2. The CDR3 contains 15 residues. V gave up 2 bases and J gave up 2 bases; unmatched junction bases: 6. CDR1 and CDR2 from the germline V gene are SGHTA and FQGNSA.

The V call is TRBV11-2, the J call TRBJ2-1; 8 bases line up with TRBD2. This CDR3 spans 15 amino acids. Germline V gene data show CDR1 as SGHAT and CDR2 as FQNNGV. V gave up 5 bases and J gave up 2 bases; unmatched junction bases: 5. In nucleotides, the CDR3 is TGTGCCAGCAGCCAATTAGCGGGGCCCTACAATGAGCAGTTCTTC. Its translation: CASSQLAGPYNEQFF.

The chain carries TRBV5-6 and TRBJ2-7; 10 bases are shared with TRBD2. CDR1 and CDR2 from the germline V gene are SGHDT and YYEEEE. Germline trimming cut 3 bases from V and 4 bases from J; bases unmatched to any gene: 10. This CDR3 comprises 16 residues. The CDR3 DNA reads TGTGCCAGCAGCTCCCGGGGGGCTAGCGGGGGATACGAGCAGTACTTC. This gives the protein CASSSRGASGGYEQYF.